This entry is about one T cell receptor beta chain. The antigen remains unidentified. PCR involved 60 Vbeta and 13 Jbeta primers. Profiling relied on immunoSEQ multiplex PCR, and the TCRdb table lists in-frame clones only, not all of them. The sample shows some 150,000 clones, approximately 81% of them seen only once. The record originates from a study of cytomegalovirus exposure and HLA in healthy donors. Broader study findings: Researchers reportedly found TCR beta sequences accurately predicted most subjects' HLA-A and HLA-B alleles.

This clonotype originated in a woman younger than 45 in good health and CMV-seropositive. Sequenced input: PBMCs.

The CDR3, as DNA: TGCGCCAGCAGCCAAGTGGCCCCCTTGGAGACCCAGTACTTC. Amino acids: CASSQVAPLETQYF. The rearrangement uses TRBV4-1 and TRBJ2-5; D is ambiguous. CDR1 and CDR2 from the germline V gene are MGHRA and YSYEKL. CDR3 size: 14 residues. V lost 1 base and J 5 bases, leaving 11 bases between the germline ends.